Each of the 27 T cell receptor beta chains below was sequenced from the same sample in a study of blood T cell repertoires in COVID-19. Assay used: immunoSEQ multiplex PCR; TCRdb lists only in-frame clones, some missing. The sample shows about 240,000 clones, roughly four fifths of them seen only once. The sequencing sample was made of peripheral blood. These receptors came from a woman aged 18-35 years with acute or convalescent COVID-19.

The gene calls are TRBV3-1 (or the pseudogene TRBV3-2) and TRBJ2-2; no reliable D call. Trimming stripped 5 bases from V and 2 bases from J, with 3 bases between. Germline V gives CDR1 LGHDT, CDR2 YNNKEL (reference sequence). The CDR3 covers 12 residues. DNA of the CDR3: TGTGCCAGCAGCGTAAACACCGGGGAGCTGTTTTTT. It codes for CASSVNTGELFF.

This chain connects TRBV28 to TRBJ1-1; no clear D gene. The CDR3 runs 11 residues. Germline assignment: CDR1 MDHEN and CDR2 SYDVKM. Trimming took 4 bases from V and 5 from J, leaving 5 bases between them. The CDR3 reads CASSSITEAFF. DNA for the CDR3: TGTGCCAGCAGTTCTATAACTGAAGCTTTCTTT.

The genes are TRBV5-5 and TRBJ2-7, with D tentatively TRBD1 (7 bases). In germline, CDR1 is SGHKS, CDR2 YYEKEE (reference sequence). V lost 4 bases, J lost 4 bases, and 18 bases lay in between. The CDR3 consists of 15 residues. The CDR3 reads CASSGGGADPYEQYF. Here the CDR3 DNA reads TGTGCCAGCAGCGGAGGGGGCGCCGATCCGTACGAGCAGTACTTC.

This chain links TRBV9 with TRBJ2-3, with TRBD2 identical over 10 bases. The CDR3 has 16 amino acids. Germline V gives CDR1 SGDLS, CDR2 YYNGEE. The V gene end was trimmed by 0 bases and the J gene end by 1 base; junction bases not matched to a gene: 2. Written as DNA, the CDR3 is TGTGCCAGCAGCGTAGGCCTAGCGGGGGGCACAGATACGCAGTATTTT. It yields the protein CASSVGLAGGTDTQYF.

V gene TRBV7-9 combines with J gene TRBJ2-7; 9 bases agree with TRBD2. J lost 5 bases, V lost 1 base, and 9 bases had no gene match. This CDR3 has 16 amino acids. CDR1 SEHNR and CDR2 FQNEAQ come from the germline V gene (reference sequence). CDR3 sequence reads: CASSLGASGRWNEQYF. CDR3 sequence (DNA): TGTGCCAGCAGCTTAGGCGCCAGCGGGAGGTGGAACGAGCAGTACTTC.

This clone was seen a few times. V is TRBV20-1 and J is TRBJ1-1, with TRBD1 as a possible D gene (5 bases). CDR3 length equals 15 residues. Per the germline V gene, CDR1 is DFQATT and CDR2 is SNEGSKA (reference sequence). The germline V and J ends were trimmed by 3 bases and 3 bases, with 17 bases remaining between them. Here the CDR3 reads CSASLNDRRYTEAFF. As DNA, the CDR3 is TGCAGTGCTAGTTTGAACGACAGAAGATACACTGAAGCTTTCTTT.

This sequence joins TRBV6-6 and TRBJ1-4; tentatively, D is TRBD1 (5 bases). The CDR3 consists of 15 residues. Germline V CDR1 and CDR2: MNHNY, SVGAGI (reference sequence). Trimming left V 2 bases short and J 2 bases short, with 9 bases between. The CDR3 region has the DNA TGTGCCAGCAGTTACATCTGGGGCACTAATGAAAAACTGTTTTTT. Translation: CASSYIWGTNEKLFF.

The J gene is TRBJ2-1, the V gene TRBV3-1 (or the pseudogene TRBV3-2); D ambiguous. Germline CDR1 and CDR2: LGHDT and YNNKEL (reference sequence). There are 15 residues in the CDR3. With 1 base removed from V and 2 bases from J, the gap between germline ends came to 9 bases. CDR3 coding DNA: TGTGCCAGCAGCCAAGGACTGCCTACCTACAATGAGCAGTTCTTC. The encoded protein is CASSQGLPTYNEQFF.

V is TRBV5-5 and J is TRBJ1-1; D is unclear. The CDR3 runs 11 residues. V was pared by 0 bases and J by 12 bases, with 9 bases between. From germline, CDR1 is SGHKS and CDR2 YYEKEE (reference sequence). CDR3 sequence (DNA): TGTGCCAGCAGCTTGGACGGGAACACTTTCTTT. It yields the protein CASSLDGNTFF.

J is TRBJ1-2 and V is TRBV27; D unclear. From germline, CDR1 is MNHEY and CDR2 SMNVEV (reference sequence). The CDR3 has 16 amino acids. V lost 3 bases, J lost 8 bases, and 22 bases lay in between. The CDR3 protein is CASSLNGVRRGYGYTF. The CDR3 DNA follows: TGTGCCAGCAGTTTGAATGGAGTCCGTCGGGGATACGGCTACACCTTC.

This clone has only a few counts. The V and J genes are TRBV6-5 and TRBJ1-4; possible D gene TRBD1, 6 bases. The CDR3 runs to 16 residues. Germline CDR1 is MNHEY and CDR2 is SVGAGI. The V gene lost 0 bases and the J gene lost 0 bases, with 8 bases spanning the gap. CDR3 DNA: TGTGCCAGCAGTTACTCAGCAGGGGCAACTAATGAAAAACTGTTTTTT. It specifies CASSYSAGATNEKLFF.

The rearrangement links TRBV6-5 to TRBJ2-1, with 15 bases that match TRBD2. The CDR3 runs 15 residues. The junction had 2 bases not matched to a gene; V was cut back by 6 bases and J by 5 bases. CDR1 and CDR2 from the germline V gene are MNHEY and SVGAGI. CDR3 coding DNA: TGTGCCAGCAGGGGACTAGCGGGAGGCCACAATGAGCAGTTCTTC. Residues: CASRGLAGGHNEQFF.

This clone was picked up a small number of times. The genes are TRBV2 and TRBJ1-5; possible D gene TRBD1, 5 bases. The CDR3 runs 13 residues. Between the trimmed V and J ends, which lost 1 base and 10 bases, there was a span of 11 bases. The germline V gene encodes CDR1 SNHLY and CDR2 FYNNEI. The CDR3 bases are TGTGCCAGCAGTGAAGGTGGGGACTCTCCCCAGCATTTT. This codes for CASSEGGDSPQHF.

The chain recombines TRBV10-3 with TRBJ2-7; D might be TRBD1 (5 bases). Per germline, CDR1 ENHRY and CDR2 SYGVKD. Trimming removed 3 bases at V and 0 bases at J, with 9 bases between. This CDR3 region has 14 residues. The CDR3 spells CAISDIDSSYEQYF. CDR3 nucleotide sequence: TGTGCCATCAGTGATATCGACAGCTCCTACGAGCAGTACTTC.

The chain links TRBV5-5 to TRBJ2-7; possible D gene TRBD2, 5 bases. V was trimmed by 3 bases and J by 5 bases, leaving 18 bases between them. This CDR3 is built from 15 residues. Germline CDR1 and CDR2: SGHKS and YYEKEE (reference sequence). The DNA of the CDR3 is TGTGCCAGCAGCTGGGAAGAAGGGAGTTGGAACGAGCAGTACTTC. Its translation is CASSWEEGSWNEQYF.

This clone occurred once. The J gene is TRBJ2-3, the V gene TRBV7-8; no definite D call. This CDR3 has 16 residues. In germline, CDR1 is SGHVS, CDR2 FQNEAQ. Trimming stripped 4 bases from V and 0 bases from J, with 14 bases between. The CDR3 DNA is TGTGCCAGCAGCTCAGCGACGGGTATTAGCACAGATACGCAGTATTTT. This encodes CASSSATGISTDTQYF.

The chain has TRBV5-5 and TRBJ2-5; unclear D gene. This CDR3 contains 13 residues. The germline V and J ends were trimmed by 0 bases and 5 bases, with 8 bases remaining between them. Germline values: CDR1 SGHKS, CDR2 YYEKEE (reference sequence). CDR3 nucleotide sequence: TGTGCCAGCAGCTTGGCTTCTCTGGAGACCCAGTACTTC. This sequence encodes CASSLASLETQYF.

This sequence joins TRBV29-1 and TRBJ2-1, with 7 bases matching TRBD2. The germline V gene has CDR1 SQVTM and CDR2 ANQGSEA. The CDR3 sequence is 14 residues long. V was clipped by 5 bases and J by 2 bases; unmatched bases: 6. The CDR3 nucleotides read TGCAGCGTTAGACGCGGGAGTGCCTACAATGAGCAGTTCTTC. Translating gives CSVRRGSAYNEQFF.

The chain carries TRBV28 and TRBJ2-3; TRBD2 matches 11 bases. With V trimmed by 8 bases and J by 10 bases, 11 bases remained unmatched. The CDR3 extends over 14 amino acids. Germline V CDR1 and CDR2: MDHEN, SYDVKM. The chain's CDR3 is CASPPELAGGAQYF. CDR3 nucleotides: TGTGCCAGCCCCCCAGAGCTAGCGGGAGGTGCGCAGTATTTT.

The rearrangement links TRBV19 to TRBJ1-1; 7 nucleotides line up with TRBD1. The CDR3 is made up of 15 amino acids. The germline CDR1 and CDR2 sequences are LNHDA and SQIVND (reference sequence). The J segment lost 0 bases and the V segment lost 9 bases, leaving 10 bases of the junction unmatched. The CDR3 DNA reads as TGTGCCAGCCTGCGAGAGGACAGGTTGAACACTGAAGCTTTCTTT. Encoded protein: CASLREDRLNTEAFF.

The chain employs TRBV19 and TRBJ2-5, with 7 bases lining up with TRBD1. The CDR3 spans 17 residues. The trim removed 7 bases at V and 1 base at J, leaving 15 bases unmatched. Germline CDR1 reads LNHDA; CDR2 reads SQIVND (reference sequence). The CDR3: CASKGDSRYGLQETQYF. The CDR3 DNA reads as TGTGCCAGTAAGGGGGACAGTCGGTATGGCCTCCAAGAGACCCAGTACTTC.

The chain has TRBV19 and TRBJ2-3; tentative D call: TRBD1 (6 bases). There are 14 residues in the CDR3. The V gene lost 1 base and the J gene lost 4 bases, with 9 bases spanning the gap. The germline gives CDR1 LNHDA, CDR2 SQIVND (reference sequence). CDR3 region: CASSIGQVADTQYF. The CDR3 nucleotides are TGTGCCAGTAGTATAGGACAGGTGGCAGATACGCAGTATTTT.

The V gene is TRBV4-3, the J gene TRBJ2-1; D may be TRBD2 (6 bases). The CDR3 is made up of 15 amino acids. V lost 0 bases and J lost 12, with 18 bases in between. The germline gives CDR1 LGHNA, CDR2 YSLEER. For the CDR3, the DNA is TGCGCCAGCAGCCAAGATCCTCACGTGGGAGGTCGGCAGTTCTTC. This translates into CASSQDPHVGGRQFF.

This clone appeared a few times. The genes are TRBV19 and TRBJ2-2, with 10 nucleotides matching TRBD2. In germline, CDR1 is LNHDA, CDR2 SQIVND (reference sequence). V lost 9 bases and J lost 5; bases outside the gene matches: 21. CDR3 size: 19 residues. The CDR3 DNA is TGTGCCAGCCTTAACAAGTTGCTAGCGGGAGACCCGATGACCGGGGAGCTGTTTTTT. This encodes CASLNKLLAGDPMTGELFF.

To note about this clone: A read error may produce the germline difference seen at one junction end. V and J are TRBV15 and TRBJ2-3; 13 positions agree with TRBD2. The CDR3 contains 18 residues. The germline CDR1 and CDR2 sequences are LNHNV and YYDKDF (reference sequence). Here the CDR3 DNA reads TGTGCCACCAGCAGAGAAGGATGGACTAGCGGGAGCATAGATACGCAGTATTTT. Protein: CATSREGWTSGSIDTQYF.

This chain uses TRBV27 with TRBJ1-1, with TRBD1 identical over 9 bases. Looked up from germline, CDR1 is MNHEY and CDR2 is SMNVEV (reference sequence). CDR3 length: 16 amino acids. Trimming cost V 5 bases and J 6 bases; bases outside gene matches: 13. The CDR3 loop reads CASSENRGLLVSEAFF. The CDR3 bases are TGTGCCAGCAGTGAAAACAGGGGGCTCTTAGTCTCTGAAGCTTTCTTT.

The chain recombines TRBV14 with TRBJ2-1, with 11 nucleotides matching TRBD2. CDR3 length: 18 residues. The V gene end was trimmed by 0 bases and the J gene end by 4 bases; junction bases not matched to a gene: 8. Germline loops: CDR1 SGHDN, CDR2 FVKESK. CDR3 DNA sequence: TGTGCCAGCAGCCAAGAAAGAATAGCGGGAGGGCGGTACAATGAGCAGTTCTTC. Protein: CASSQERIAGGRYNEQFF.